These T cell receptor beta chains were read from a single sample in a study of T cell changes during pregnancy in multiple sclerosis. The table came from immunoSEQ multiplex PCR; TCRdb's copy has only in-frame clones and leaves some out. This table has some 77,000 clones, roughly 92% appearing once. The sequenced sample was CD4+ T cells from peripheral blood mononuclear cells, obtained before pregnancy. The receptors were sampled from a female donor with multiple sclerosis, enrolled in a pregnancy study. Both conserved end residues are part of each CDR3. D genes are given only for firm matches. Not every row has a clone size; where given, it reads once, few, many or a size class.

d_call	clone_size	v_call	j_call	cdr3_aa	cdr3_nt
NA	NA	TRBV6-6	TRBJ2-1	CASRDSSYNEQFF	TGTGCCAGCAGAGACAGCTCCTACAATGAGCAGTTCTTC
TRBD1	NA	TRBV27	TRBJ1-2	CASSTGVGGYTF	TGTGCCAGCAGTACAGGGGTAGGTGGCTACACCTTC
TRBD1	NA	TRBV7-2	TRBJ2-3	CASSLQTGGTDTQYF	TGTGCCAGCAGCCTCCAGACAGGGGGCACAGATACGCAGTATTTT
NA	NA	TRBV19	TRBJ1-5	CASSFLLQPQHF	TGTGCCAGTAGTTTCCTACTGCAGCCCCAGCATTTT
NA	NA	TRBV29-1	TRBJ2-7	CSVGAGRSYEQYF	TGCAGCGTTGGGGCAGGGCGATCCTACGAGCAGTACTTC
TRBD2	NA	TRBV7-9	TRBJ2-5	CASTPPGLAGETQYF	TGTGCCAGCACCCCGCCGGGACTAGCGGGAGAGACCCAGTACTTC
TRBD2	NA	TRBV29-1	TRBJ2-3	CSVEDSRAGGDLSTDTQYF	TGCAGCGTTGAAGATAGTAGGGCGGGAGGGGACCTTAGCACAGATACGCAGTATTTT
NA	NA	TRBV28	TRBJ1-5	CASSLYVGAGNQPQHF	TGTGCCAGCAGTTTATATGTGGGGGCTGGAAATCAGCCCCAGCATTTT
NA	NA	TRBV19	TRBJ1-2	CASRPGLGGGYTF	TGTGCCAGTAGACCGGGCCTCGGCGGGGGCTACACCTTC
NA	NA	TRBV28	TRBJ1-1	CASSRRGGVNTEAFF	TGTGCCAGCAGTCGCCGGGGGGGTGTGAACACTGAAGCTTTCTTT
NA	once	TRBV11-2	TRBJ2-1	CASSLDRAGWYNEQFF	TGTGCCAGCAGCTTAGATCGCGCGGGATGGTACAATGAGCAGTTCTTC
NA	NA	TRBV28	TRBJ2-7	CASSIPQRTGSEQYF	TGTGCCAGCAGTATCCCCCAGAGGACGGGGTCCGAGCAGTACTTC
NA	NA	TRBV6-1	TRBJ2-1	CASSGHQGGVGNEQFF	TGTGCCAGCAGTGGCCACCAGGGCGGTGTCGGCAATGAGCAGTTCTTC
NA	NA	TRBV10-3	TRBJ2-7	CAISEGQIHEQYF	TGTGCCATCAGTGAGGGTCAGATCCACGAGCAGTACTTC
NA	NA	TRBV4-2	TRBJ2-7	CASSQRGTYEQYF	TGTGCCAGCAGCCAACGAGGGACTTACGAGCAGTACTTC
NA	NA	TRBV28	TRBJ1-3	CASSLRQVGNTIYF	TGTGCCAGCAGTTTAAGGCAGGTCGGAAACACCATATATTTT
NA	NA	TRBV6-1	TRBJ2-5	CASTRVWLQETQYF	TGTGCCAGCACCAGGGTTTGGCTTCAAGAGACCCAGTACTTC
NA	NA	TRBV6-1	TRBJ1-5	CASRGSQLANQPQHF	TGTGCCAGTAGAGGTAGCCAGTTAGCTAATCAGCCCCAGCATTTT
TRBD1	NA	TRBV9	TRBJ1-1	CASSVGQGEAFF	TGTGCCAGCAGCGTAGGACAGGGTGAAGCTTTCTTT
NA	NA	TRBV11-2	TRBJ2-3	CASSLASPSTDTQYF	TGTGCCAGCAGCTTAGCTTCCCCTAGCACAGATACGCAGTATTTT
TRBD2	NA	TRBV6-1	TRBJ2-1	CASSSSGGLRDEQFF	TGTGCCAGCAGTTCTAGCGGGGGGTTGCGCGATGAGCAGTTCTTC
NA	few	TRBV27	TRBJ1-2	CASSQGAESGYTF	TGTGCCAGCAGTCAAGGGGCAGAAAGTGGCTACACCTTC
TRBD1	few	TRBV2	TRBJ1-1	CASSFDRGATEAFF	TGTGCCAGCAGTTTTGACAGGGGGGCCACTGAAGCTTTCTTT
TRBD1	NA	TRBV7-3	TRBJ2-7	CASSLHGQGYEQYF	TGTGCCAGCAGCTTACATGGACAGGGATACGAGCAGTACTTC
NA	NA	TRBV5-1	TRBJ1-2	CASSLEWELGGYTF	TGCGCCAGCAGCTTGGAGTGGGAGCTTGGAGGCTACACCTTC
TRBD1	once	TRBV5-4	TRBJ1-1	CASSPAGTGISEAFF	TGTGCCAGCAGCCCTGCCGGGACAGGGATTTCTGAAGCTTTCTTT
NA	NA	TRBV6-1	TRBJ1-5	CASSESTGRNQPQHF	TGTGCCAGCAGTGAATCGACAGGACGCAATCAGCCCCAGCATTTT
TRBD2	once	TRBV7-8	TRBJ2-7	CASSLRLAGAGEQYF	TGTGCCAGCAGCCTCCGACTAGCGGGGGCGGGAGAGCAGTACTTC
TRBD1	NA	TRBV7-2	TRBJ1-2	CASSVDRGEGYTF	TGTGCCAGCAGCGTGGACAGGGGCGAAGGCTACACCTTC
TRBD1	NA	TRBV2	TRBJ2-5	CASSLPGQGLETQYF	TGTGCCAGCAGTCTACCGGGACAGGGGTTAGAGACCCAGTACTTC
NA	NA	TRBV12-5	TRBJ2-2	CASGWAGTGELFF	TGTGCTAGTGGCTGGGCGGGGACCGGGGAGCTGTTTTTT
NA	NA	TRBV6-1	TRBJ1-5	CASRGPGQPQHF	TGTGCCAGCCGGGGTCCCGGCCAGCCCCAGCATTTT
TRBD1	once	TRBV2	TRBJ2-2	CASSDRGRDTGELFF	TGTGCCAGCAGTGATAGGGGGCGCGACACCGGGGAGCTGTTTTTT
NA	NA	TRBV6-6	TRBJ2-5	CASSSSAAPAETQYF	TGTGCCAGCAGTTCCTCGGCGGCCCCTGCGGAGACCCAGTACTTC
NA	NA	TRBV7-9	TRBJ1-2	CASSSGGYGYTF	TGTGCCAGCAGCTCGGGTGGCTATGGCTACACCTTC
NA	NA	TRBV28	TRBJ2-1	CASSSGSSYNEQFF	TGTGCCAGCAGTTCGGGGAGCTCCTACAATGAGCAGTTCTTC
TRBD2	NA	TRBV5-6	TRBJ2-7	CASSYGRAYEQYF	TGTGCCAGCAGTTACGGGAGGGCCTACGAGCAGTACTTC
TRBD2	NA	TRBV4-2	TRBJ2-5	CASSQEGSGRGETQYF	TGTGCCAGCAGCCAAGAGGGTAGCGGGAGGGGGGAGACCCAGTACTTC
TRBD1	NA	TRBV7-9	TRBJ1-1	CASSSDRAYTEAFF	TGTGCCAGCAGCTCGGACAGGGCATACACTGAAGCTTTCTTT
NA	few	TRBV19	TRBJ1-2	CASLDRLRVGYTF	TGTGCCAGTCTCGACAGGTTGCGGGTCGGCTACACCTTC
NA	NA	TRBV6-6	TRBJ1-2	CASSSRGGNGYTF	TGTGCCAGCAGTTCACGGGGGGGTAATGGCTACACCTTC
NA	NA	TRBV7-7	TRBJ2-1	CASSLGGTGYNEQFF	TGTGCCAGCAGCTTAGGCGGGACGGGCTACAATGAGCAGTTCTTC
NA	NA	TRBV29-1	TRBJ1-2	CSARTPSNYGYTF	TGCAGCGCTCGGACACCTTCTAACTATGGCTACACCTTC
TRBD1	NA	TRBV5-1	TRBJ2-1	CASSRGQGAKGLGAYNEQFF	TGCGCCAGCAGCAGGGGACAGGGGGCGAAGGGACTAGGGGCCTACAATGAGCAGTTCTTC
NA	NA	TRBV27	TRBJ1-2	CASSFRENYGYTF	TGTGCCAGCAGTTTTCGGGAAAACTATGGCTACACCTTC
TRBD2	NA	TRBV5-4	TRBJ2-1	CASSSAKLAGTINEQFF	TGTGCCAGCAGCTCCGCAAAACTAGCGGGGACTATAAATGAGCAGTTCTTC
NA	NA	TRBV7-3	TRBJ1-1	CASSYRVSTEAFF	TGTGCCAGCAGCTACAGGGTGAGCACTGAAGCTTTCTTT
TRBD1	once	TRBV11-1	TRBJ1-1	CASPYGDSPDTEAFF	TGTGCCTCACCTTATGGGGACAGTCCTGACACTGAAGCTTTCTTT
TRBD1	once	TRBV15	TRBJ2-1	CATSRTGNEQFF	TGTGCCACCAGCAGGACAGGGAATGAGCAGTTCTTC
NA	many	TRBV4-1	TRBJ1-2	CASSQDPGGRGTF	TGCGCCAGCAGCCAAGATCCGGGAGGCCGGGGGACCTTC
TRBD1	NA	TRBV6-6	TRBJ1-2	CASSYSGGGQGKTF	TGTGCCAGCAGTTACTCGGGGGGGGGACAGGGGAAAACCTTC
NA	NA	TRBV9	TRBJ2-3	CASSSRRTPDTQYF	TGTGCCAGCAGCTCCCGCCGGACTCCGGATACGCAGTATTTT
TRBD1	NA	TRBV4-1	TRBJ1-2	CASSQDLRVTGVANYGYTF	TGCGCCAGCAGCCAAGACTTGCGGGTGACAGGGGTAGCTAACTATGGCTACACCTTC
NA	NA	TRBV7-8	TRBJ2-5	CASSLEGARGKTQYF	TGTGCCAGCAGCTTAGAAGGGGCGCGGGGAAAGACCCAGTACTTC
TRBD1	NA	TRBV5-5	TRBJ2-7	CASSGAGQGSEQYF	TGTGCCAGCAGCGGGGCGGGACAGGGAAGCGAGCAGTACTTC